One and the same sample provided the 25 T cell receptor beta chains below, sequenced in a study of shared clonotypes between healthy human individuals. Sequencing used immunoSEQ multiplex PCR; TCRdb keeps in-frame clones, though not all of them. Among 2 million to 3 million clones, approximately 93% were seen once, and the ten largest hold 0.36%. Sequencing used naive CD4+ T cells from PBMCs. Subset given: CD45RA+ positively selected. The receptors shown here come from a man between 18 and 35 years old in good health. Some clones in this sample may be carry-over from other donors' samples.

V is TRBV18 and J is TRBJ1-3, with TRBD1 as a possible D gene (5 bases). The CDR3 is 17 residues long. Trimming took 2 bases from V and 0 from J, leaving 14 bases between them. Germline V gene sequence: CDR1 KGHSH, CDR2 LQKENI. CDR3: CASSPIAQGYSGNTIYF. In nucleotides, the CDR3 is TGTGCCAGCTCACCAATTGCGCAGGGATACTCTGGAAACACCATATATTTT.

DNA for the CDR3: TGTGCCAGCAGCGTTGGGGGACTAGCTCCCCAAAACATTCAGTACTTC. It translates to CASSVGGLAPQNIQYF. The chain links TRBV9 to TRBJ2-4, with TRBD2 identical over 9 bases. Germline V gene sequence: CDR1 SGDLS, CDR2 YYNGEE. V lost 2 bases, J lost 5 bases, and 8 bases stayed unmatched. This CDR3 is 16 amino acids long.

This chain links TRBV28 with TRBJ2-7, with D maybe TRBD2 (5 bases). The germline gives CDR1 MDHEN, CDR2 SYDVKM. The CDR3 runs to 15 residues. Trimming stripped 7 bases from V and 0 bases from J, with 16 bases between. CDR3 sequence (DNA): TGTGCCAGCACCCTGGGCAGGAGGAGCTCCTACGAGCAGTACTTC. Encoded protein: CASTLGRRSSYEQYF.

The chain has TRBV4-1 and TRBJ2-1; TRBD2 matches 9 bases. CDR3 length: 18 amino acids. V lost 4 bases and J lost 4; bases outside the gene matches: 14. Germline V gives CDR1 MGHRA, CDR2 YSYEKL. The CDR3 DNA reads as TGCGCCAGCAGCCCACAAGGTAGCCCTAGCGGGGTATACAATGAGCAGTTCTTC. This encodes CASSPQGSPSGVYNEQFF.

As to this clone: This sample includes further DNA sequences coding for the same CDR3. This rearrangement joins TRBV30 to TRBJ1-5; the match to TRBD1 covers 9 bases. The CDR3 is 14 residues long. V dropped 1 base and J dropped 5; count of bases not matched to a gene: 3. The germline V gene encodes CDR1 GTSNPN and CDR2 SVGIG (reference sequence). CDR3 residues: CAWSAGQGYQPQHF. The DNA of the CDR3 is TGTGCCTGGAGTGCGGGACAGGGCTATCAGCCCCAGCATTTT.

The chain recombines TRBV12-5 with TRBJ2-5; 14 nucleotides agree with TRBD2. Germline values: CDR1 LGHNT, CDR2 FRNRAP. The CDR3 contains 16 residues. V lost 3 bases, J lost 5 bases, and 5 bases stayed unmatched. This chain's CDR3 is CASGLGTSGSLETQYF. As DNA, the CDR3 is TGTGCTAGTGGTTTAGGGACTAGCGGGAGTTTGGAGACCCAGTACTTC.

This clone has just one count. The chain is built from TRBV19 and TRBJ2-1; 11 nucleotides line up with TRBD2. This CDR3 region has 17 residues. The J segment lost 5 bases and the V segment lost 4 bases, leaving 10 bases of the junction unmatched. The germline V gene has CDR1 LNHDA and CDR2 SQIVND (reference sequence). The CDR3 loop is CASSTQRLAGLNNEQFF. The CDR3 nucleotides read TGTGCCAGTAGTACCCAGCGACTAGCGGGGCTTAACAATGAGCAGTTCTTC.

This chain connects TRBV7-9 to TRBJ1-2; the D gene is possibly TRBD1 (6 bases). Germline-derived CDR1 and CDR2 are SEHNR and FQNEAQ (reference sequence). The V end was cut by 5 bases, the J end by 5 bases, with 21 bases between. CDR3 length equals 16 residues. The CDR3 DNA is TGTGCCAGCAGCAACCCCTATCGACAGGCCCATTATGGCTACACCTTC. It specifies CASSNPYRQAHYGYTF.

The CDR3 region is CASLPPGTARTDTQYF. For the CDR3, the DNA is TGTGCCAGCTTACCCCCCGGGACAGCGCGCACAGATACGCAGTATTTT. The gene calls are TRBV28 and TRBJ2-3; 7 bases line up with TRBD1. The ends lost 8 bases at V and 1 base at J; junction bases unmatched: 12. The CDR3 sequence is 16 residues long. Germline CDR1 and CDR2: MDHEN and SYDVKM. Looking up the rest from reference TRBV28 and TRBJ2-3 gives the full variable domain: DVKVTQSSRYLVKRTGEKVFLECVQDMDHENMFWYRQDPGLGLRLIYFSYDVKMKEKGDIPEGYSVSREKKERFSLILESASTNQTSMYLCASLPPGTARTDTQYFGPGTRLTVL.

This clone was seen a single time. The chain couples TRBV5-6 to TRBJ2-7; 7 bases fit TRBD2. With V trimmed by 3 bases and J by 0 bases, 6 bases remained unmatched. The germline V gene encodes CDR1 SGHDT and CDR2 YYEEEE. This CDR3 has 15 residues. CDR3 sequence: CASSSLGTNSYEQYF. The CDR3 nucleotides read TGTGCCAGCAGCTCTCTCGGGACTAACTCCTACGAGCAGTACTTC.

J is TRBJ2-3 and V is TRBV7-8, with TRBD2 matching over 9 bases. CDR1 is SGHVS, CDR2 FQNEAQ, per germline. The CDR3 has 16 amino acids. V shed 6 bases, J shed 2 bases, and the junction held 9 bases outside the gene matches. The CDR3 sequence is CASSHTLAGHTDTQYF. The DNA of the CDR3 is TGTGCCAGCAGTCACACCCTAGCGGGGCACACAGATACGCAGTATTTT.

The chain carries TRBV9 and TRBJ2-5, with 8 bases identical to TRBD1. With V trimmed by 4 bases and J by 5 bases, 7 bases remained unmatched. The CDR3 is 14 amino acids. Germline CDR1 reads SGDLS; CDR2 reads YYNGEE. In DNA, the CDR3 is TGTGCCAGCAGCCTCGACAGGGGAGGCGAGACCCAGTACTTC. This translates into CASSLDRGGETQYF.

V and J are TRBV28 and TRBJ1-1; TRBD1 matches at 12 bases. The length of the CDR3 is 14 residues. The germline V gene encodes CDR1 MDHEN and CDR2 SYDVKM. V was pared by 7 bases and J by 9 bases, with 9 bases of the junction left unmatched. Written as DNA, the CDR3 is TGTGCCAGCATGTGGGACAGGGGGCCAGTTAAAGCTTTCTTT. The encoded protein is CASMWDRGPVKAFF. Based on the CDR3 plus reference TRBV28 and TRBJ1-1, the full variable domain is DVKVTQSSRYLVKRTGEKVFLECVQDMDHENMFWYRQDPGLGLRLIYFSYDVKMKEKGDIPEGYSVSREKKERFSLILESASTNQTSMYLCASMWDRGPVKAFFGQGTRLTVV.

The rearrangement links TRBV10-1 to TRBJ2-7; unclear D gene. The CDR3 covers 13 residues. V was shortened by 2 bases and J by 3 bases, with 8 bases between the two germline ends. Germline CDR1 is WNHNN and CDR2 is SYGVQD (reference sequence). The CDR3 loop reads CASSEQDVYEQYF. CDR3 bases: TGCGCCAGCAGTGAGCAGGACGTCTACGAGCAGTACTTC.

The V gene is TRBV9, the J gene TRBJ2-3; 10 nucleotides line up with TRBD2. The J segment lost 3 bases and the V segment lost 3 bases, leaving 7 bases of the junction unmatched. The CDR3 extends over 16 amino acids. CDR1 is SGDLS and CDR2 is YYNGEE in the germline V gene. The CDR3 spells CASSAASGRRTDTQYF. The DNA of the CDR3 is TGTGCCAGCAGCGCGGCTAGCGGGAGAAGGACAGATACGCAGTATTTT.

V is TRBV28 and J is TRBJ1-2, with 7 bases that match TRBD1. Per the germline V gene, CDR1 is MDHEN and CDR2 is SYDVKM. CDR3 length equals 14 residues. V lost 6 bases and J lost 5; bases outside the gene matches: 9. In DNA form, the CDR3 reads TGTGCCAGCAGACAGGACAGGACGGGTTATGGCTACACCTTC. Its translation: CASRQDRTGYGYTF.

Comments on this clone: With a much larger clone just one base away, this may be a read error. The chain links TRBV7-9 to TRBJ2-5; the D is unclear. V was pared by 5 bases and J by 4 bases, with 5 bases between. Germline lookup yields CDR1 SEHNR and CDR2 FQNEAQ (reference sequence). The CDR3 runs 11 residues. The CDR3: CASSVGETQYF. CDR3 bases: TGTGCCAGCAGCGTAGGAGAGACCCAGTACTTC. The variable domain in full, completed from reference TRBV7-9 and TRBJ2-5, reads DTGVSQNPRHKITKRGQNVTFRCDPISEHNRLYWYRQTLGQGPEFLTYFQNEAQLEKSRLLSDRFSAERPKGSFSTLEIQRTEQGDSAMYLCASSVGETQYFGPGTRLLVL.

This clone has a single count. The gene calls are TRBV27 and TRBJ1-1; 8 nucleotides match TRBD1. The CDR3 is 16 amino acids. Unmatched junction bases numbered 5, after V lost 0 bases and J lost 2 bases. The germline V gene encodes CDR1 MNHEY and CDR2 SMNVEV (reference sequence). The CDR3, as DNA: TGTGCCAGCAGTTTATCCAGGGGGCTCTTCAACACTGAAGCTTTCTTT. It yields the protein CASSLSRGLFNTEAFF.

A note on this clone: The sample contains more than one DNA sequence encoding this CDR3. This chain's CDR3 is CASSVDGTSNQPQHF. The CDR3 bases are TGTGCCAGCAGCGTAGATGGCACTAGCAATCAGCCCCAGCATTTT. The chain joins TRBV9 to TRBJ1-5; the D is unclear. This CDR3 comprises 15 residues. The ends were cut back, 0 bases at V and 0 bases at J, with 7 bases in the middle. CDR1 SGDLS and CDR2 YYNGEE come from the germline V gene.

This chain links TRBV6-1 with TRBJ2-7, with TRBD2 matching 7 bases. CDR1 is MNHNS, CDR2 SASEGT, per germline. Germline trimming cut 3 bases from V and 5 bases from J; bases unmatched to any gene: 13. There are 16 residues in the CDR3. CDR3 DNA: TGTGCCAGCAGTGATGTGGTATGGGGGGGGAGGGACGAGCAGTACTTC. This sequence encodes CASSDVVWGGRDEQYF.

V and J are TRBV5-1 and TRBJ2-3; 10 bases are a match to TRBD1. The CDR3 is 15 residues long. CDR1 and CDR2 (germline): SGHRS, YFSETQ. V was pared by 4 bases and J by 4 bases, with 6 bases of the junction left unmatched. Here the CDR3 DNA reads TGCGCCAGCAGCCGGGGGACAGGGGACCCAGATACGCAGTATTTT. Amino acids: CASSRGTGDPDTQYF.

V and J are TRBV7-2 and TRBJ2-7; D call uncertain. V shed 4 bases and J shed 0 bases, with 10 bases lying between them. Germline CDR1 and CDR2: SGHTA and FQGNSA. The CDR3 contains 14 residues. The CDR3 protein is CASSSAMSSYEQYF. CDR3 nucleotide sequence: TGTGCCAGCAGCTCGGCTATGAGCTCCTACGAGCAGTACTTC. The whole variable domain, remainder taken from reference TRBV7-2 and TRBJ2-7, is GAGVSQSPSNKVTEKGKDVELRCDPISGHTALYWYRQSLGQGLEFLIYFQGNSAPDKSGLPSDRFSAERTGGSVSTLTIQRTQQEDSAVYLCASSSAMSSYEQYFGPGTRLTVT.

The rearrangement links TRBV5-4 to TRBJ1-2; TRBD1 is a possible D gene (5 bases). Germline-derived CDR1 and CDR2 are SGHNT and YYREEE (reference sequence). CDR3 length equals 16 residues. Trimming removed 0 bases from V and 1 base from J, with 13 bases in between. The CDR3 here is CASSLASRGGNYGYTF. The CDR3 DNA is TGTGCCAGCAGCTTGGCATCCCGTGGGGGTAACTATGGCTACACCTTC.

This clone was picked up a small number of times. The chain recombines TRBV4-1 with TRBJ1-1; TRBD1 agrees at 7 bases. This CDR3 region has 15 residues. CDR1 is MGHRA, CDR2 YSYEKL, per germline. With 0 bases clipped from V and 2 bases from J, the junction kept 3 bases outside the gene matches. In DNA form, the CDR3 reads TGCGCCAGCAGCCAAGAGGACAGGTTAAACACTGAAGCTTTCTTT. Residues: CASSQEDRLNTEAFF.

V and J are TRBV25-1 and TRBJ2-1, with TRBD1 identical over 9 bases. The CDR3 is made up of 17 amino acids. CDR1 is MGHDK, CDR2 SYGVNS, per germline. V was pared by 4 bases and J by 1 base, with 8 bases of the junction left unmatched. For the CDR3, the DNA is TGTGCCAGCAGTGGCCTCCGGGACAGGGAGTCCTACAATGAGCAGTTCTTC. Protein: CASSGLRDRESYNEQFF. Based on the CDR3 plus reference TRBV25-1 and TRBJ2-1, the full variable domain is EADIYQTPRYLVIGTGKKITLECSQTMGHDKMYWYQQDPGMELHLIHYSYGVNSTEKGDLSSESTVSRIRTEHFPLTLESARPSHTSQYLCASSGLRDRESYNEQFFGPGTRLTVL.